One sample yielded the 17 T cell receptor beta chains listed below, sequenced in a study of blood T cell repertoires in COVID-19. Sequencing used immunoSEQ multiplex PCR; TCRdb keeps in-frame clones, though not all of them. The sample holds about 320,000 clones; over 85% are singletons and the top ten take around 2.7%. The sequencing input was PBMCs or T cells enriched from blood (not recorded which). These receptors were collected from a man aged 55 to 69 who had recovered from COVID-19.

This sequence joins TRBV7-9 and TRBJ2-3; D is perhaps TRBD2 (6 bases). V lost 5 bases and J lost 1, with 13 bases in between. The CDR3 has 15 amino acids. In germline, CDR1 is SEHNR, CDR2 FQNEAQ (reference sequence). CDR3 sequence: CASSPGVAGTDTQYF. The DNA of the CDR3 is TGTGCCAGCAGCCCCGGTGTAGCGGGCACAGATACGCAGTATTTT.

The CDR3 DNA reads TGTGCCAGCAGGCGGACAGGGGGCGCGGGTACTGAAGCTTTCTTT. Its translation is CASRRTGGAGTEAFF. The chain carries TRBV7-2 and TRBJ1-1; TRBD1 matches at 11 bases. Germline V gene data show CDR1 as SGHTA and CDR2 as FQGNSA. This CDR3 is built from 15 residues. The trim removed 6 bases at V and 5 bases at J, leaving 8 bases unmatched.

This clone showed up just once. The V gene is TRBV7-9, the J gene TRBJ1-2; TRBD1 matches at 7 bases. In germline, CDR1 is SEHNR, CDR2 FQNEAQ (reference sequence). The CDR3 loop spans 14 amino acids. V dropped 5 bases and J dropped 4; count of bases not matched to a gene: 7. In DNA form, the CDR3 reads TGTGCCAGCAGCCTGGACAGGATTGTCTATGGCTACACCTTC. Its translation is CASSLDRIVYGYTF.

The chain's CDR3 is CASSEQGASGNTIYF. The CDR3 DNA reads TGTGCCAGCAGTGAACAGGGGGCAAGTGGAAACACCATATATTTT. The chain carries TRBV6-1 and TRBJ1-3, with 8 bases identical to TRBD1. V gave up 2 bases and J gave up 3 bases; unmatched junction bases: 3. The germline V gene has CDR1 MNHNS and CDR2 SASEGT. The CDR3 runs 15 residues.

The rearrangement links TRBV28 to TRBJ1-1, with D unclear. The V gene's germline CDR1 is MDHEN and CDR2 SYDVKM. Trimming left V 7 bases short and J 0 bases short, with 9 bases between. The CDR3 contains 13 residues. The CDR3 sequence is CASIGNLNTEAFF. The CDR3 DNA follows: TGTGCCAGCATCGGGAACTTGAACACTGAAGCTTTCTTT.

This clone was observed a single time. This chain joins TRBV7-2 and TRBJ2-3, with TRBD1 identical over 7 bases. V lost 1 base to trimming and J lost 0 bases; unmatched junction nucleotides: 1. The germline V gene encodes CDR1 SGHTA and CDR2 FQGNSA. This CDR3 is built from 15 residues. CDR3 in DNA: TGTGCCAGCAGCTTAGTGGGACAGAGCACAGATACGCAGTATTTT. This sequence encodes CASSLVGQSTDTQYF.

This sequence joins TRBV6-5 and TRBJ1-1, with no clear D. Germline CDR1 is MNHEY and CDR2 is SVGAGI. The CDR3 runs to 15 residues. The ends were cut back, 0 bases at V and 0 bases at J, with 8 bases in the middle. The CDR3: CASSYSVTMNTEAFF. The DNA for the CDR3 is TGTGCCAGCAGTTACTCGGTCACAATGAACACTGAAGCTTTCTTT.

CDR3 coding DNA: TGCGCCAGCAGTGAGGACGGGAGGGCTCTTAATGAGCAGTTCTTC. Its translation: CASSEDGRALNEQFF. The chain recombines TRBV10-1 with TRBJ2-1; 8 bases are shared with TRBD2. The germline V gene encodes CDR1 WNHNN and CDR2 SYGVQD (reference sequence). J lost 7 bases, V lost 2 bases, and 7 bases had no gene match. This CDR3 comprises 15 residues.

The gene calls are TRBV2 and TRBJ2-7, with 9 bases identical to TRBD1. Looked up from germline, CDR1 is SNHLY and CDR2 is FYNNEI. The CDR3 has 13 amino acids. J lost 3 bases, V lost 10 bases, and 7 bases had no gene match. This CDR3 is CATGQGIFYEQYF. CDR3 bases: TGTGCCACCGGACAGGGGATCTTCTACGAGCAGTACTTC.

The chain's CDR3 is CASSIQKSTDTQYF. In nucleotides, the CDR3 is TGTGCCAGTAGTATCCAGAAGAGCACAGATACGCAGTATTTT. The chain joins TRBV19 to TRBJ2-3; no reliable D call. Between the trimmed V and J ends, which lost 3 bases and 0 bases, there was a span of 7 bases. Germline V CDR1 and CDR2: LNHDA, SQIVND (reference sequence). The CDR3 covers 14 residues.

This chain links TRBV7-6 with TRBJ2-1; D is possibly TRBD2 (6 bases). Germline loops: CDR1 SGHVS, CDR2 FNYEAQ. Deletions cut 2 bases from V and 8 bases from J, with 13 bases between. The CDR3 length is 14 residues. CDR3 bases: TGTGCCAGCAGCTTAATGGAGGGTGGCTATGAGCAGTTCTTC. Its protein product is CASSLMEGGYEQFF.

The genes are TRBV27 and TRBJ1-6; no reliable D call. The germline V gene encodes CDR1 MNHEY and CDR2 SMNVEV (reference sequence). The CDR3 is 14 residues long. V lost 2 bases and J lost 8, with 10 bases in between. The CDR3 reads CASSLNTQYSPLHF. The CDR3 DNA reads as TGTGCCAGCAGTTTAAATACACAGTATTCACCCCTCCACTTT.

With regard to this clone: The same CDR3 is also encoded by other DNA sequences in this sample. The DNA for the CDR3 is TGCGCCAGCAGCCTCGGGAGGGGTAATGAAAAACTGTTTTTT. Amino acid sequence: CASSLGRGNEKLFF. V usage is TRBV5-1 and J usage is TRBJ1-4; possible D gene TRBD1, 5 bases. This CDR3 is 14 amino acids long. The ends were cut back, 4 bases at V and 4 bases at J, with 11 bases in the middle. The germline V gene has CDR1 SGHRS and CDR2 YFSETQ.

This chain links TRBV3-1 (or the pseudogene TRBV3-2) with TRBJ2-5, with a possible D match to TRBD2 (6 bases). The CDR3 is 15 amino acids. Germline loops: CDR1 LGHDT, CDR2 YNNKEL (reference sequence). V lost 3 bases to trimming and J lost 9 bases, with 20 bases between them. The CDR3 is CASSQEGMEGSAQYF. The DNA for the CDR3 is TGTGCCAGCAGCCAGGAAGGAATGGAGGGGTCTGCCCAGTACTTC.

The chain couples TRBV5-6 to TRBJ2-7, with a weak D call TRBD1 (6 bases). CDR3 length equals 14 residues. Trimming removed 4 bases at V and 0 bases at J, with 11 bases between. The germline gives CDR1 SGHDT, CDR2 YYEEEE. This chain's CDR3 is CASSAPGHSYEQYF. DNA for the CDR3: TGTGCCAGCAGCGCACCGGGACACTCCTACGAGCAGTACTTC.

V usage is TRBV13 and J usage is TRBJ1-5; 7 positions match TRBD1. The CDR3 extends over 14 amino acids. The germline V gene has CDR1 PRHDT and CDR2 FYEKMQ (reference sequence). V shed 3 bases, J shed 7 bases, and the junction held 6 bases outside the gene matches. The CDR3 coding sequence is TGTGCCAGCAGCTTGAGACAGGGTAAACAGCCCCAGCATTTT. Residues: CASSLRQGKQPQHF.

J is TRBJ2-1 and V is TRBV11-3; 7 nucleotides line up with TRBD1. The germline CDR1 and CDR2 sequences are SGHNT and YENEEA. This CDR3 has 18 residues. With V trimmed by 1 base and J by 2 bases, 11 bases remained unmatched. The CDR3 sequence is CASSLGDRARGTYNEQFF. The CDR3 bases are TGTGCCAGCAGCTTAGGAGACAGGGCAAGAGGCACCTACAATGAGCAGTTCTTC.